These 27 T cell receptor beta chains were all obtained from the same sample, sequenced in a study of blood T cells in healthy people across ages. Together with a sample-barcoded 5' primer, a J-beta primer mix was included in a second PCR lasting roughly 6 to 12 cycles. TCRdb reprocessed the 5' RACE reads via MiXCR and lists one record per CDR3 protein. Here the sample spans roughly 1.5 million distinct CDR3 sequences, around 40% being singletons. The specimen was blood. Receptor source: a woman aged 18-29 years in good health.

The chain links TRBV6-5 to TRBJ2-5; D uncertain. This CDR3 is built from 15 residues. Germline-derived CDR1 and CDR2 are MNHEY and SVGAGI. The V and J ends lost 5 bases and 11 bases respectively, with 24 bases between them. This chain's CDR3 is CASSTLDNLYNEQYF. CDR3 nucleotides: TGTGCCAGCAGTACGCTAGATAATCTTTACAATGAGCAGTACTTC.

This chain uses TRBV20-1 with TRBJ1-5, with D tentatively TRBD1 (6 bases). CDR1 is DFQATT, CDR2 SNEGSKA, per germline (reference sequence). Trimming took off 3 bases at V and 7 bases at J, with 16 bases between the two ends. The CDR3 consists of 14 residues. In DNA form, the CDR3 reads TGCAGTGCTAGGTCACAGGGCAGCTTACAGCCCCAGCATTTT. Its translation is CSARSQGSLQPQHF.

This chain links TRBV28 with TRBJ1-1, with D perhaps matching TRBD1 (6 bases). CDR3 length equals 15 residues. Trimming pared 6 bases from V and 3 bases from J, leaving 17 bases between. In germline, CDR1 is MDHEN, CDR2 SYDVKM. The CDR3 bases are TGTGCCAGCAGGGGAGGGGGGGCAGGGGACACTGAAGCTTTCTTT. It encodes CASRGGGAGDTEAFF. The variable domain in full, with the rest retrieved from reference TRBV28 and TRBJ1-1, is DVKVTQSSRYLVKRTGEKVFLECVQDMDHENMFWYRQDPGLGLRLIYFSYDVKMKEKGDIPEGYSVSREKKERFSLILESASTNQTSMYLCASRGGGAGDTEAFFGQGTRLTVV.

This clonotype was counted only a few times. The chain joins TRBV25-1 to TRBJ2-5, with D possibly TRBD1 on 6 matching bases. There are 14 residues in the CDR3. Between the trimmed V and J ends, which lost 1 base and 11 bases, there was a span of 17 bases. Germline V gene lookup returns CDR1 MGHDK and CDR2 SYGVNS. CDR3 protein: CASSESDRLSQQYF. Here the CDR3 DNA reads TGTGCCAGCAGTGAATCCGACAGGTTGAGCCAGCAGTACTTC. Complete variable domain (other parts from reference TRBV25-1 and TRBJ2-5): EADIYQTPRYLVIGTGKKITLECSQTMGHDKMYWYQQDPGMELHLIHYSYGVNSTEKGDLSSESTVSRIRTEHFPLTLESARPSHTSQYLCASSESDRLSQQYFGPGTRLLVL.

The chain couples TRBV5-1 to TRBJ2-3; the match to TRBD2 covers 9 bases. Germline V lookup: CDR1 SGHRS, CDR2 YFSETQ. The CDR3 sequence is 17 residues long. After removal of 3 bases from V and 1 base from J, the junction contained 9 bases not matched to a gene. CDR3 amino acids: CASSSVRTSGRTDTQYF. The CDR3 coding sequence is TGCGCCAGCAGCTCGGTGAGAACTAGCGGGCGCACAGATACGCAGTATTTT.

The chain carries TRBV15 and TRBJ2-3, with 10 bases matching TRBD2. Germline CDR1 LNHNV, CDR2 YYDKDF (reference sequence). The CDR3 loop spans 18 amino acids. V gave up 0 bases and J gave up 6 bases; unmatched junction bases: 12. CDR3 sequence reads: CATSRDVRLAGAVDTQYF. In nucleotides, the CDR3 is TGTGCCACCAGCAGAGATGTTCGGCTAGCGGGAGCAGTGGATACGCAGTATTTT. The complete variable domain, with remaining parts taken from reference TRBV15 and TRBJ2-3, reads DAMVIQNPRYQVTQFGKPVTLSCSQTLNHNVMYWYQQKSSQAPKLLFHYYDKDFNNEADTPDNFQSRRPNTSFCFLDIRSPGLGDTAMYLCATSRDVRLAGAVDTQYFGPGTRLTVL.

V usage is TRBV7-8 and J usage is TRBJ2-3, with 14 bases fitting TRBD2. The germline V gene encodes CDR1 SGHVS and CDR2 FQNEAQ. Trimming at V came to 0 bases and at J to 2 bases, leaving 4 bases not matched to a gene. This CDR3 is built from 18 residues. The CDR3: CASSLARLAGGITDTQYF. CDR3 in DNA: TGTGCCAGCAGCTTAGCGAGACTAGCGGGGGGGATCACAGATACGCAGTATTTT. Complete variable domain (other parts from reference TRBV7-8 and TRBJ2-3): GAGVSQSPRYKVAKRGQDVALRCDPISGHVSLFWYQQALGQGPEFLTYFQNEAQLDKSGLPSDRFFAERPEGSVSTLKIQRTQQEDSAVYLCASSLARLAGGITDTQYFGPGTRLTVL.

The CDR3 DNA sequence: TGTGCCAGCAGTTTATTGGGGTACGGTCAGCCCCAGCATTTT. It is translated as CASSLLGYGQPQHF. The V and J genes are TRBV12-3 or TRBV12-4 and TRBJ1-5; D ambiguous. V was shortened by 2 bases and J by 6 bases, with 11 bases between the two germline ends. This CDR3 has 14 residues.

The chain is built from TRBV4-3 and TRBJ1-2, with a tentative D call TRBD1 (6 bases). CDR3 size: 16 residues. Germline V gene data show CDR1 as LGHNA and CDR2 as YSLEER. V lost 0 bases and J lost 7, with 18 bases in between. CDR3 bases: TGCGCCAGCAGCCAAGATGAGGGCAGGGGATCTGGTGGCTACACCTTC. Translation gives CASSQDEGRGSGGYTF.

The V and J genes are TRBV2 and TRBJ1-2; D might be TRBD1 (6 bases). Deletions cut 2 bases from V and 3 bases from J, with 10 bases between. Germline loops: CDR1 SNHLY, CDR2 FYNNEI. The CDR3 sequence is 14 residues long. The CDR3 DNA sequence: TGTGCCAGCAGTGAAAAGGGGGTATACTATGGCTACACCTTC. Amino acids: CASSEKGVYYGYTF.

In this sample, this clonotype turned up a few times. The CDR3: CASSSASAEAFF. In DNA, the CDR3 is TGTGCCAGCAGTTCCGCCAGCGCTGAAGCTTTCTTT. The chain employs TRBV6-5 and TRBJ1-1; D is undetermined. The CDR3 consists of 12 residues. V was trimmed by 4 bases and J by 6 bases, leaving 9 bases between them. Germline V lookup: CDR1 MNHEY, CDR2 SVGAGI.

Only one count was recorded for this clonotype. The chain uses TRBV4-2 and TRBJ1-1; the D gene is possibly TRBD1 (6 bases). Germline loops: CDR1 LGHNA, CDR2 YNFKEQ. The CDR3 loop spans 17 amino acids. Trimming stripped 0 bases from V and 0 bases from J, with 14 bases between. CDR3: CASSQEAGAAMNTEAFF. CDR3 sequence (DNA): TGTGCCAGCAGCCAAGAGGCAGGGGCCGCCATGAACACTGAAGCTTTCTTT.

The table lists this clonotype with a few counts. The V and J genes are TRBV20-1 and TRBJ2-4, with D perhaps assigned TRBD1 or TRBD2 (6 bases each). Trimming took 5 bases from V and 13 from J, leaving 18 bases between them. Germline V CDR1 and CDR2: DFQATT, SNEGSKA (reference sequence). The CDR3 has 12 residues. The CDR3 coding sequence is TGCAGTGCTCCTACTGGAGGGGGGTTGCAGTACTTC. It codes for CSAPTGGGLQYF.

The chain joins TRBV29-1 to TRBJ2-1; D remains unclear. The germline V gene encodes CDR1 SQVTM and CDR2 ANQGSEA. Trimming pared 2 bases from V and 6 bases from J, leaving 17 bases between. The CDR3 loop spans 15 amino acids. CDR3 protein: CSVESYMTPGNEQFF. The CDR3 nucleotides read TGCAGCGTTGAATCGTATATGACTCCGGGCAATGAGCAGTTCTTC.

The CDR3 is CSASYSQGKETQYF. DNA of the CDR3: TGCAGCGCTTCATATTCACAGGGGAAAGAGACCCAGTACTTC. The chain employs TRBV29-1 and TRBJ2-5; 7 nucleotides line up with TRBD1. This CDR3 comprises 14 residues. Losses at the gene ends were 7 bases for V and 3 bases for J; bases not matched to a gene: 11. CDR1 and CDR2 from the germline V gene are SQVTM and ANQGSEA.

V usage is TRBV5-6 and J usage is TRBJ1-1, with TRBD1 matching over 10 bases. This CDR3 comprises 15 residues. Germline V gene data show CDR1 as SGHDT and CDR2 as YYEEEE. The trim removed 4 bases at V and 3 bases at J, leaving 6 bases unmatched. CDR3 coding DNA: TGTGCCAGCAGCCCACCCGGGACAGGGGACACTGAAGCTTTCTTT. Amino acid sequence: CASSPPGTGDTEAFF.

This clonotype has at least ten counts. V and J are TRBV7-3 and TRBJ2-1; 8 bases fit TRBD2. Trimming removed 3 bases from V and 4 bases from J; junction bases left unmatched: 5. The germline gives CDR1 SGHTA, CDR2 FQGTGA. The length of the CDR3 is 15 residues. The CDR3 here is CASSFLAGYYNEQFF. DNA of the CDR3: TGTGCCAGCAGCTTCTTAGCGGGGTATTACAATGAGCAGTTCTTC.

The chain employs TRBV3-1 and TRBJ2-7; D possibly corresponds to TRBD1 (6 bases). Trimming left V 0 bases short and J 5 bases short, with 8 bases between. The CDR3 is made up of 13 amino acids. The germline CDR1 and CDR2 sequences are LGHDT and YNNKEL (reference sequence). CDR3 in DNA: TGTGCCAGCAGCCAAGAAAACAGGGACGAGCAGTACTTC. It codes for CASSQENRDEQYF.

V and J are TRBV18 and TRBJ2-7; 7 bases fit TRBD2. Trimming at V came to 3 bases and at J to 4 bases, leaving 12 bases not matched to a gene. Germline CDR1 and CDR2: KGHSH and LQKENI. The CDR3 contains 16 residues. The CDR3 spells CASSPHKESSGYEQYF. CDR3 nucleotides: TGTGCCAGCTCACCTCACAAAGAGTCTAGCGGTTACGAGCAGTACTTC.

J is TRBJ1-2 and V is TRBV3-1, with 7 bases that match TRBD1. V lost 11 bases to trimming and J lost 4 bases; unmatched junction nucleotides: 10. Germline CDR1 is LGHDT and CDR2 is YNNKEL (reference sequence). The CDR3 length is 13 residues. DNA of the CDR3: TGTGCCTCAGGGGGGTACAGTGGCTATGGCTACACCTTC. It encodes CASGGYSGYGYTF. Together with reference TRBV3-1 and TRBJ1-2, the CDR3 gives the full variable domain: DTAVSQTPKYLVTQMGNDKSIKCEQNLGHDTMYWYKQDSKKFLKIMFSYNNKELIINETVPNRFSPKSPDKAHLNLHINSLELGDSAVYFCASGGYSGYGYTFGSGTRLTVV.

This chain uses TRBV28 with TRBJ1-1; D is uncertain. This CDR3 is built from 13 residues. Germline V gene lookup returns CDR1 MDHEN and CDR2 SYDVKM. Trimming left V 6 bases short and J 1 base short, with 9 bases between. CDR3: CASSRPENTEAFF. For the CDR3, the DNA is TGTGCCAGCAGCCGGCCGGAGAACACTGAAGCTTTCTTT.

This clonotype was seen once. This chain connects TRBV28 to TRBJ1-5; D is unclear. V shed 3 bases and J shed 3 bases, with 9 bases lying between them. The germline V gene encodes CDR1 MDHEN and CDR2 SYDVKM. CDR3 length equals 14 residues. The CDR3 protein is CASSLQSPNQPQHF. Written as DNA, the CDR3 is TGTGCCAGCAGTTTGCAATCCCCCAATCAGCCCCAGCATTTT.

As for this clonotype: The junction and the germline gene differ at one end; a read error may be behind it. This chain joins TRBV20-1 and TRBJ2-3; 10 bases agree with TRBD1. CDR1 and CDR2 from the germline V gene are DFQATT and SNEGSKA (reference sequence). The CDR3 loop spans 12 amino acids. The CDR3 DNA reads as TGTACCCAGACAGGGGGCCCAGATACGCAGTATTTT. It translates to CTQTGGPDTQYF.

This clonotype was seen a handful of times. J is TRBJ2-5 and V is TRBV20-1; D is undetermined. Trimming took 0 bases from V and 1 from J, leaving 6 bases between them. The germline CDR1 and CDR2 sequences are DFQATT and SNEGSKA (reference sequence). There are 13 residues in the CDR3. The CDR3 loop is CSAREATQETQYF. For the CDR3, the DNA is TGCAGTGCTAGAGAAGCAACCCAAGAGACCCAGTACTTC.

This clonotype was counted at least ten times. V is TRBV27 and J is TRBJ1-2, with D hard to call. CDR1 is MNHEY and CDR2 is SMNVEV in the germline V gene (reference sequence). The CDR3 sequence is 15 residues long. V shed 6 bases and J shed 2 bases, with 16 bases lying between them. The chain's CDR3 is CASRKIPYQNYGYTF. In DNA, the CDR3 is TGTGCCAGCAGGAAGATACCATACCAAAACTATGGCTACACCTTC.

This clonotype was detected only a few times. V usage is TRBV18 and J usage is TRBJ1-2; no clear D. Trimming stripped 2 bases from V and 2 bases from J, with 6 bases between. The CDR3 contains 13 residues. The V gene's germline CDR1 is KGHSH and CDR2 LQKENI. DNA for the CDR3: TGTGCCAGCTCACCAGAAAAGAACTATGGCTACACCTTC. The encoded protein is CASSPEKNYGYTF. The variable domain in full, completed from reference TRBV18 and TRBJ1-2, reads NAGVMQNPRHLVRRRGQEARLRCSPMKGHSHVYWYRQLPEEGLKFMVYLQKENIIDESGMPKERFSAEFPKEGPSILRIQQVVRGDSAAYFCASSPEKNYGYTFGSGTRLTVV.

Concerning this clonotype: One end of the junction varies from germline; a read error may be responsible. This chain links TRBV4-3 with TRBJ2-7; D possibly uses TRBD1 or TRBD2 (5 bases each). There are 16 residues in the CDR3. CDR1 LGHNA and CDR2 YSLEER come from the germline V gene. In nucleotides, the CDR3 is TGCGCCGGCAGCCAAGATGCCCGGGGACGAGACTACGAGCAGTACTTC. This gives the protein CAGSQDARGRDYEQYF.